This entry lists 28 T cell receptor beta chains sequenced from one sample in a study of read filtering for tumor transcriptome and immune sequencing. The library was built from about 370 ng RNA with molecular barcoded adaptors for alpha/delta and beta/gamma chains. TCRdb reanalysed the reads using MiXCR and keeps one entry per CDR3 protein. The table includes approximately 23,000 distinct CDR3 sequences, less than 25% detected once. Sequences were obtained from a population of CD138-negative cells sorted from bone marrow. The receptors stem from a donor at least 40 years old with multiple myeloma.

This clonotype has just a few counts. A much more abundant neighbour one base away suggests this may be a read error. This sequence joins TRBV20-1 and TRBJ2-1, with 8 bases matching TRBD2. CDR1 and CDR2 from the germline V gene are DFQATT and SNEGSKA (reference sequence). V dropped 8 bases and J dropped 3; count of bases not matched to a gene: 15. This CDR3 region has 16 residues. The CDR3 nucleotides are TGCAGTCTTCGACCAGCGGGAGCGAAAATCTACAATGAGCAGTTCTTC. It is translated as CSLRPAGAKIYNEQFF.

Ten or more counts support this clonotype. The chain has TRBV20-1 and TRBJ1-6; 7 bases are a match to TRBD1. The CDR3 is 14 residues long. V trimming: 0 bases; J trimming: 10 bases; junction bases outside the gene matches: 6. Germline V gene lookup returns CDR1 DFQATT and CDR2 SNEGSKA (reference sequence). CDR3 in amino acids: CSARDNRGRSPLHF. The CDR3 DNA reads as TGCAGTGCTAGAGATAACAGGGGTAGATCACCCCTCCACTTT.

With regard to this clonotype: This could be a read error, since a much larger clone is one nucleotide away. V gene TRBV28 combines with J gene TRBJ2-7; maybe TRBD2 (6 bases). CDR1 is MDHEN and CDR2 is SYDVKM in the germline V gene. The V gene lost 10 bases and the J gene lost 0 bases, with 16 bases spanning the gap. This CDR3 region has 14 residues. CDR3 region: CANTPSGFSYEQYF. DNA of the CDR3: TGTGCCAACACCCCAAGCGGGTTCTCCTACGAGCAGTACTTC. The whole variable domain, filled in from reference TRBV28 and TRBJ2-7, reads DVKVTQSSRYLVKRTGEKVFLECVQDMDHENMFWYRQDPGLGLRLIYFSYDVKMKEKGDIPEGYSVSREKKERFSLILESASTNQTSMYLCANTPSGFSYEQYFGPGTRLTVT.

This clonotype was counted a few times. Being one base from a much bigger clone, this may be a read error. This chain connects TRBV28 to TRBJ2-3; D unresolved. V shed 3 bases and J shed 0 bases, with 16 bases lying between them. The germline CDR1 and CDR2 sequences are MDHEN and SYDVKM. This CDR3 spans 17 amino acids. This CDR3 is CASSFEEISISTDTQYF. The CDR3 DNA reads TGTGCCAGCAGTTTCGAGGAGATCTCCATTAGCACAGATACGCAGTATTTT.

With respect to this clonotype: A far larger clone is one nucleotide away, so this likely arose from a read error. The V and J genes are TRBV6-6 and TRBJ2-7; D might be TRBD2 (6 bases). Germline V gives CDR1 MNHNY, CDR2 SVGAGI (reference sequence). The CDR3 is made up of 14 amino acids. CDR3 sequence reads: CACSYSGAAYEQYF. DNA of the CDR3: TGTGCCTGCAGTTACTCGGGAGCTGCCTACGAGCAGTACTTC.

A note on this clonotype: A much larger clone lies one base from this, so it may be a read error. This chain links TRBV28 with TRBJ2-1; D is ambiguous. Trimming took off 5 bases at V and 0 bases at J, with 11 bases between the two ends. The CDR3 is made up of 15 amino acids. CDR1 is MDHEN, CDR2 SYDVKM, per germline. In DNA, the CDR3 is TGTGCCAGCAGTAACACACGGATCTCCTACAATGAGCAGTTCTTC. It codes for CASSNTRISYNEQFF.

The CDR3 sequence is CASSYTLAASYEQYF. For the CDR3, the DNA is TGTGCCAGCAGTTATACCCTAGCGGCCTCCTACGAGCAGTACTTC. V usage is TRBV6-5 and J usage is TRBJ2-7, with 7 positions matching TRBD2. The CDR3 spans 15 residues. Trimming took 3 bases from V and 0 from J; bases not matched to a gene: 5. Per germline, CDR1 MNHEY and CDR2 SVGAGI.

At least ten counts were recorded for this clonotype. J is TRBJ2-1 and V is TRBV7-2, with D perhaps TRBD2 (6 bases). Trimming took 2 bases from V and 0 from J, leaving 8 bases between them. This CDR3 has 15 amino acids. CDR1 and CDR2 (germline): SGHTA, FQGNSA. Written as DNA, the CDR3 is TGTGCCAGCAGCTTATTCGGGAGCTCCTACAATGAGCAGTTCTTC. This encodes CASSLFGSSYNEQFF.

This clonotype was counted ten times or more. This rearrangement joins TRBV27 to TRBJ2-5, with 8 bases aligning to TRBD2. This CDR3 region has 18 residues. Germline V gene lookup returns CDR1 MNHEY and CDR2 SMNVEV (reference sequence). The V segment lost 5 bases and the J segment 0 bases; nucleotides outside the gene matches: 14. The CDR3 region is CASSPTRTSLLYQETQYF. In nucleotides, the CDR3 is TGTGCCAGCAGTCCGACTCGGACTAGCTTATTGTACCAAGAGACCCAGTACTTC.

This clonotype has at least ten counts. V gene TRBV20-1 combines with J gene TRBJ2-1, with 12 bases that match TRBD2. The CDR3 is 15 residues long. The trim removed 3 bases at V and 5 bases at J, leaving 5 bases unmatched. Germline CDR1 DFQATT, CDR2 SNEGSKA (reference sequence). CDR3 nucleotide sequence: TGCAGTGCTAGTCTAGCGGGAGGGGTCGACAATGAGCAGTTCTTC. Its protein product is CSASLAGGVDNEQFF.

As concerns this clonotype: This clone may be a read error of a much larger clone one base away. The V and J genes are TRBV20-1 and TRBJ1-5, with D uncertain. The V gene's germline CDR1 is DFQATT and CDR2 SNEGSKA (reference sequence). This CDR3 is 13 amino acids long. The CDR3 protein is CNASGVENQPQHF. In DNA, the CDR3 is TGCAATGCTAGTGGGGTGGAGAATCAGCCCCAGCATTTT.

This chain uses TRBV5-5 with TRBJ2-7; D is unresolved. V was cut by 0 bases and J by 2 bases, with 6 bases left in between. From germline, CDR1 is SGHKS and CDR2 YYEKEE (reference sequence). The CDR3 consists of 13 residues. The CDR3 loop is CASSLVPAYEQYF. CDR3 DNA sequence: TGTGCCAGCAGCTTGGTTCCCGCCTACGAGCAGTACTTC.

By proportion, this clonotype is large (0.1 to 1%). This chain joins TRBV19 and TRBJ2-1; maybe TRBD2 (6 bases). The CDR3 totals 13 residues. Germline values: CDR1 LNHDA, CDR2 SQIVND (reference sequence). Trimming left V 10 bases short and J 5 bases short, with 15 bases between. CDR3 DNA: TGTGCCACCAGAGGGTCTAGCGACAATGAGCAGTTCTTC. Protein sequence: CATRGSSDNEQFF.

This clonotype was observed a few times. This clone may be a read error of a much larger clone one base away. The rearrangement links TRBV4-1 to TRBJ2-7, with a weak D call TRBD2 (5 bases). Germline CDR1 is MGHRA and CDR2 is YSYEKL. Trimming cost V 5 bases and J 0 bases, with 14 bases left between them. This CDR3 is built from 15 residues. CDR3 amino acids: CASSKGGSCSYEQYF. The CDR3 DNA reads TGCGCCAGCAGCAAAGGTGGGAGCTGCTCCTACGAGCAGTACTTC.

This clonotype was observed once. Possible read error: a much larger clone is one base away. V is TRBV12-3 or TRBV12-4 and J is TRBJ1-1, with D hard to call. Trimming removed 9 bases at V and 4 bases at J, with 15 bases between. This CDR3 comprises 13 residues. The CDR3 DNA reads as TGTGCCAGTTGTCTGGTAGAGAGCACTGAAGCTTTCTTT. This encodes CASCLVESTEAFF.

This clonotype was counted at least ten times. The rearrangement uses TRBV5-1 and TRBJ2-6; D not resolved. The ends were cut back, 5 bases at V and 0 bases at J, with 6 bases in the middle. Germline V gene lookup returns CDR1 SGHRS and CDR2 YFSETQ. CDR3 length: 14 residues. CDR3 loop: CASRPSSGANVLTF. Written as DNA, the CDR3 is TGCGCCAGCAGACCAAGCTCTGGGGCCAACGTCCTGACTTTC.

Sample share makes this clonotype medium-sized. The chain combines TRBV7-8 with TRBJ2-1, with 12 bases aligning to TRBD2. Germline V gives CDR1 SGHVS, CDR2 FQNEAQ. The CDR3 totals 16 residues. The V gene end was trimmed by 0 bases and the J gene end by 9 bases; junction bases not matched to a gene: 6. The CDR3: CASSLALAGGPGEQFF. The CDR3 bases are TGTGCCAGCAGCTTAGCCCTAGCGGGAGGGCCAGGTGAGCAGTTCTTC.

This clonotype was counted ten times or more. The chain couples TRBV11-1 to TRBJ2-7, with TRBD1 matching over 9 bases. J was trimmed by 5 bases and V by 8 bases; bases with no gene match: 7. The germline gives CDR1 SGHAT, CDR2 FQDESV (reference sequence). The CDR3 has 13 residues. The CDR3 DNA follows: TGTGCCAGCGGCCGGGACAGGGTTCACGAGCAGTACTTC. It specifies CASGRDRVHEQYF.

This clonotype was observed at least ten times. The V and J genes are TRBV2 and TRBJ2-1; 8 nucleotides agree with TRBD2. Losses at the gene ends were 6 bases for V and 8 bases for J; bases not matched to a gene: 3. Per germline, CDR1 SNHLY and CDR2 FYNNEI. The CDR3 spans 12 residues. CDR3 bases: TGTGCCAGCAGACCACTAGCGGATGAGCAGTTCTTC. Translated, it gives CASRPLADEQFF.

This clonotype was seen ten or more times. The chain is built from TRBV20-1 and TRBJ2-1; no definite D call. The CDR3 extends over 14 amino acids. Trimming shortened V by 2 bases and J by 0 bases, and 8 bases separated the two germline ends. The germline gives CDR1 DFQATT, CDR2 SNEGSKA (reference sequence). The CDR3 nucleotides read TGCAGTGCTAGACTGGGAAGCTCCTACAATGAGCAGTTCTTC. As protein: CSARLGSSYNEQFF.

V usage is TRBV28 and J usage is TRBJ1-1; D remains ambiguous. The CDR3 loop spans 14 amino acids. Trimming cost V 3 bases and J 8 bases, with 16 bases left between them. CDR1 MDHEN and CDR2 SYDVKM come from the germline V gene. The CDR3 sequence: CASSFASQTTEAFF. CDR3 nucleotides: TGTGCCAGCAGTTTTGCGTCCCAAACCACCGAAGCTTTCTTT.

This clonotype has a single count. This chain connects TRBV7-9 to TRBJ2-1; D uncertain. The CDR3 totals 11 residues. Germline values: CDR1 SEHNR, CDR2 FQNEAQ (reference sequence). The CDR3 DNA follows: TGTGTCCGCAGCTTGTTGGCGGAGCAGTTCTTC. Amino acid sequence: CVRSLLAEQFF.

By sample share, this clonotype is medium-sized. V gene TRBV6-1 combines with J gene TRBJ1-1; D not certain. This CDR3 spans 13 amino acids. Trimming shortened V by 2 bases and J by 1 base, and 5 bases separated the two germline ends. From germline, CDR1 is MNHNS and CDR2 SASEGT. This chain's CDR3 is CASSETENTEAFF. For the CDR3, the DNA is TGTGCCAGCAGTGAAACAGAGAACACTGAAGCTTTCTTT.

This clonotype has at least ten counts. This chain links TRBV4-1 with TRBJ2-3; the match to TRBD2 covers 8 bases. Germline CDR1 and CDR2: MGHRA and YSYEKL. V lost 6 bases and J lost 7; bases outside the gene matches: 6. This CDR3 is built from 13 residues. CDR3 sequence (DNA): TGCGCCAGCAGGCGGGAGGACGATCATACGCAGTATTTT. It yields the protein CASRREDDHTQYF.

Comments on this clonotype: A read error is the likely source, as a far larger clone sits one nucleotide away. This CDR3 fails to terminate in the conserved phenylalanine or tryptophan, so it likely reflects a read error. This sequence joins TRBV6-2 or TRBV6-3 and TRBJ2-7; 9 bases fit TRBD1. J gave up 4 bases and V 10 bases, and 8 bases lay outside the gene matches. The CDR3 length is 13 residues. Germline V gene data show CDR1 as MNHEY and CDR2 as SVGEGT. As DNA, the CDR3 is TGTGCCACCACCGGGACAGGGATTTACGAGCAGTACCTC. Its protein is CATTGTGIYEQYL.

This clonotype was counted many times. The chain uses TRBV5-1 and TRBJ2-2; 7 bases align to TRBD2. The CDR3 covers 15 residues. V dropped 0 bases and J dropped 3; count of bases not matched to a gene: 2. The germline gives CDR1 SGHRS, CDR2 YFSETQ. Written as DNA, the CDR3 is TGCGCCAGCAGCTTGGTAGCGGGTGACACCGGGGAGCTGTTTTTT. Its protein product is CASSLVAGDTGELFF.

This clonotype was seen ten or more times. In nucleotides, the CDR3 is TGCAGTGCTAGGCGACTAGCGGGAGGAAGGGGGCATGGCACAGATACGCAGTATTTT. Its translation is CSARRLAGGRGHGTDTQYF. V gene TRBV20-1 combines with J gene TRBJ2-3, with 13 positions matching TRBD2. This CDR3 is 19 amino acids long. V lost 3 bases and J lost 1; bases outside the gene matches: 13. Germline loops: CDR1 DFQATT, CDR2 SNEGSKA (reference sequence).

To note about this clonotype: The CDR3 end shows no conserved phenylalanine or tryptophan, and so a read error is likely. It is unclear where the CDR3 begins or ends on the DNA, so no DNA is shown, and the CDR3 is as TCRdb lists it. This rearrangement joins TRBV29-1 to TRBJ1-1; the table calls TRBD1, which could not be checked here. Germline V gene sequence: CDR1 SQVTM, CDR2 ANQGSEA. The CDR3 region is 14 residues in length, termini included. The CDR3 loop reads CSVVRGQANTEAFC.